Presented here are 18 T cell receptor beta chains from one specimen sequenced in a study of blood T cell repertoires in COVID-19. The method was immunoSEQ multiplex PCR; TCRdb's version includes in-frame clones alone and lacks a portion of them. Among 200,000 to 250,000 clones listed, almost 90% were seen once. What was sequenced was peripheral blood. These receptors came from a man at least 80 years old with acute or convalescent COVID-19.

This chain links TRBV2 with TRBJ2-1; 7 nucleotides align to TRBD1. There are 14 residues in the CDR3. Germline V gene data show CDR1 as SNHLY and CDR2 as FYNNEI. The trim removed 6 bases at V and 9 bases at J, leaving 11 bases unmatched. CDR3 protein: CASRPGQAIGEQFF. The CDR3 DNA is TGTGCCAGCAGGCCCGGACAGGCGATCGGTGAGCAGTTCTTC.

The chain carries TRBV18 and TRBJ2-2, with D perhaps matching TRBD1 (6 bases). The CDR3 extends over 18 amino acids. The V gene lost 1 base and the J gene lost 6 bases, with 21 bases spanning the gap. Germline assignment: CDR1 KGHSH and CDR2 LQKENI. The CDR3 loop is CASSPLPSTGKGAGELFF. The CDR3 DNA sequence: TGTGCCAGCTCACCACTCCCTTCAACAGGGAAGGGCGCCGGGGAGCTGTTTTTT.

This clone was observed once. At the DNA level, this CDR3 is encoded by other sequences in the same sample as well. V and J are TRBV12-3 or TRBV12-4 and TRBJ1-1, with D hard to call. There are 13 residues in the CDR3. The V gene lost 1 base and the J gene lost 5 bases, with 8 bases spanning the gap. The CDR3 DNA reads as TGTGCCAGCAGTTTAGGCAGGTTAACTGAAGCTTTCTTT. Translating it yields CASSLGRLTEAFF.

The CDR3 DNA follows: TGTGCCAGCAGTACCGACAGCACCTACGAGCAGTACTTC. Translating gives CASSTDSTYEQYF. This sequence joins TRBV27 and TRBJ2-7; D might be TRBD1 (5 bases). V was shortened by 5 bases and J by 2 bases, with 10 bases between the two germline ends. This CDR3 is built from 13 residues. Germline V gene lookup returns CDR1 MNHEY and CDR2 SMNVEV (reference sequence).

This clone has only a few counts. V usage is TRBV7-3 and J usage is TRBJ2-6, with 7 bases that match TRBD1. With V trimmed by 2 bases and J by 1 base, 2 bases remained unmatched. This CDR3 has 16 residues. Germline CDR1 SGHTA, CDR2 FQGTGA. The CDR3 protein is CASSLEGASGANVLTF. The DNA for the CDR3 is TGTGCCAGCAGCTTAGAGGGGGCATCTGGGGCCAACGTCCTGACTTTC.

This chain uses TRBV6-6 with TRBJ1-1, with D unclear. Deletions cut 2 bases from V and 4 bases from J, with 11 bases between. The germline gives CDR1 MNHNY, CDR2 SVGAGI (reference sequence). The CDR3 loop spans 14 amino acids. The CDR3 DNA reads as TGTGCCAGCAGTTACGGCGGGCCGACCACTGAAGCTTTCTTT. Its protein is CASSYGGPTTEAFF.

V is TRBV5-1 and J is TRBJ2-5, with 10 bases aligning to TRBD1. J was trimmed by 3 bases and V by 2 bases; bases with no gene match: 1. CDR1 and CDR2 (germline): SGHRS, YFSETQ. The CDR3 loop spans 14 amino acids. The CDR3 DNA follows: TGCGCCAGCAGCTTTGGGACAGGGGAAGAGACCCAGTACTTC. This translates into CASSFGTGEETQYF.

The rearrangement joins TRBV11-2 to TRBJ1-4, with D possibly being TRBD1 (5 bases). V gave up 1 base and J gave up 1 base, with 13 bases separating them. The CDR3 loop spans 17 amino acids. The germline gives CDR1 SGHAT, CDR2 FQNNGV. This CDR3 reads CASSLGQGWKTNEKLFF. In nucleotides, the CDR3 is TGTGCCAGCAGCTTAGGGCAGGGCTGGAAAACTAATGAAAAACTGTTTTTT. Using reference TRBV11-2 and TRBJ1-4 for the parts outside the CDR3, the full variable domain is EAGVAQSPRYKIIEKRQSVAFWCNPISGHATLYWYQQILGQGPKLLIQFQNNGVVDDSQLPKDRFSAERLKGVDSTLKIQPAKLEDSAVYLCASSLGQGWKTNEKLFFGSGTQLSVL.

The J gene is TRBJ1-2, the V gene TRBV25-1; D is unresolved. The V end lost 4 bases, the J end lost 3 bases, and 9 bases lay between the germline ends. The CDR3 covers 13 residues. CDR1 and CDR2 from the germline V gene are MGHDK and SYGVNS. The CDR3 nucleotides read TGTGCCAGCAGTGTATCGACTTACTATGGCTACACCTTC. Translated, it gives CASSVSTYYGYTF.

The rearrangement joins TRBV7-8 to TRBJ2-6; the D gene is possibly TRBD2 (5 bases). The CDR3 contains 18 residues. Germline lookup yields CDR1 SGHVS and CDR2 FQNEAQ. The V end was cut by 4 bases, the J end by 2 bases, with 18 bases between. CDR3 region: CASSSGVLREPGANVLTF. CDR3 coding DNA: TGTGCCAGCAGCTCTGGGGTCCTCCGGGAACCTGGGGCCAACGTCCTGACTTTC.

The chain employs TRBV6-6 and TRBJ1-5; maybe TRBD1 (5 bases). Trimming left V 2 bases short and J 3 bases short, with 8 bases between. CDR1 is MNHNY, CDR2 SVGAGI, per germline (reference sequence). The CDR3 spans 14 residues. This chain's CDR3 is CASSYPGLNQPQHF. In DNA form, the CDR3 reads TGTGCCAGCAGTTACCCGGGACTCAATCAGCCCCAGCATTTT.

This clone was detected only a few times. V gene TRBV28 combines with J gene TRBJ2-1; 10 nucleotides agree with TRBD1. The J segment lost 6 bases and the V segment lost 5 bases, leaving 10 bases of the junction unmatched. Germline lookup yields CDR1 MDHEN and CDR2 SYDVKM. This CDR3 region has 16 residues. In DNA, the CDR3 is TGTGCCAGCAGTACTATCCGGGACAGGGGCCGCAATGAGCAGTTCTTC. This encodes CASSTIRDRGRNEQFF.

This clone showed up just a few times. This rearrangement joins TRBV9 to TRBJ2-1, with a tentative D call TRBD1 (6 bases). The CDR3 runs to 17 residues. Trimming removed 4 bases at V and 6 bases at J, with 23 bases between. The V gene's germline CDR1 is SGDLS and CDR2 YYNGEE. The CDR3 loop reads CASSTRDQTGWGNEQFF. Here the CDR3 DNA reads TGTGCCAGCAGCACCCGGGATCAGACAGGATGGGGCAATGAGCAGTTCTTC. Based on the CDR3 plus reference TRBV9 and TRBJ2-1, the full variable domain is DSGVTQTPKHLITATGQRVTLRCSPRSGDLSVYWYQQSLDQGLQFLIQYYNGEERAKGNILERFSAQQFPDLHSELNLSSLELGDSALYFCASSTRDQTGWGNEQFFGPGTRLTVL.

The chain links TRBV6-6 to TRBJ1-2, with D uncertain. V lost 7 bases and J 0 bases, leaving 12 bases between the germline ends. Germline-derived CDR1 and CDR2 are MNHNY and SVGAGI (reference sequence). This CDR3 is 14 amino acids long. The CDR3 DNA follows: TGTGCCAGCACCGATGACCTAGCTAACTATGGCTACACCTTC. It codes for CASTDDLANYGYTF.

This clone was counted between two and nine times. J is TRBJ1-5 and V is TRBV5-8; D is unclear. Deletions cut 0 bases from V and 9 bases from J, with 16 bases between. Germline CDR1 is SGHTS and CDR2 is YDEGEE. The CDR3 runs 15 residues. CDR3 residues: CASSLGDSQMRPQHF. CDR3 in DNA: TGTGCCAGCAGCTTGGGTGATAGCCAGATGAGGCCCCAGCATTTT.

This clone has a handful of counts. The chain combines TRBV2 with TRBJ1-1, with TRBD1 matching over 9 bases. The trim removed 4 bases at V and 11 bases at J, leaving 11 bases unmatched. In germline, CDR1 is SNHLY, CDR2 FYNNEI. CDR3 size: 14 residues. Written as DNA, the CDR3 is TGTGCCAGCAGTGGCTACGGACAGGGGATTTCGGCTTTCTTT. Amino acid sequence: CASSGYGQGISAFF.

There are a few counts of this clone. The CDR3 here is CASSEYLGGTGLYEQYF. The CDR3 bases are TGTGCCAGCAGTGAATATTTGGGCGGGACAGGGCTCTACGAGCAGTACTTC. V and J are TRBV6-1 and TRBJ2-7; 9 bases agree with TRBD1. Trimming removed 2 bases from V and 3 bases from J; junction bases left unmatched: 11. The CDR3 consists of 17 residues. Germline assignment: CDR1 MNHNS and CDR2 SASEGT.

CDR3 coding DNA: TGCGCCAGCAGCCCGGGGACAGCGAACACTGAAGCTTTCTTT. Its translation: CASSPGTANTEAFF. The rearrangement joins TRBV4-3 to TRBJ1-1, with 7 nucleotides matching TRBD1. The CDR3 has 14 amino acids. Germline V gene sequence: CDR1 LGHNA, CDR2 YSLEER. J lost 1 base, V lost 4 bases, and 3 bases had no gene match.